The 23 T cell receptor beta chains in this list originate from one sample, sequenced in a study of blood T cells in healthy people across ages. The authors ran a second PCR of about 7 to 11 cycles using a sample-barcoded 5' primer and a J-beta primer mix. A single record per CDR3 protein comes from TCRdb applying MiXCR to the 5' RACE reads. This sample has 1.5 million to 2 million distinct CDR3 sequences, with under 30% found just once. Sequenced sample: blood. Receptors originate from a woman aged 25 to 39 in good health.

With respect to this clonotype: A much larger clone lies a single base off, so this may be a read error. The chain is built from TRBV15 and TRBJ2-6; D is ambiguous. Germline V gives CDR1 LNHNV, CDR2 YYDKDF (reference sequence). The CDR3 has 18 residues. CDR3 loop: CTTSRESNTGSGANVLTF. The CDR3 DNA reads as TGTACCACCAGCAGAGAAAGTAACACCGGCTCTGGGGCCAACGTCCTGACTTTC.

This clonotype has ten or more counts. The chain uses TRBV4-1 and TRBJ2-7; D not resolved. This CDR3 contains 14 residues. Germline V gives CDR1 MGHRA, CDR2 YSYEKL. The V end lost 0 bases, the J end lost 5 bases, and 11 bases lay between the germline ends. The CDR3 DNA sequence: TGCGCCAGCAGCCAAGATGAAGGGTGGGACGAGCAGTACTTC. Amino acid sequence: CASSQDEGWDEQYF.

This clonotype was observed a few times. Relative to the germline gene, one junction end is altered; a read error may explain this. V gene TRBV7-9 combines with J gene TRBJ2-6, with a tentative D call TRBD1 (6 bases). CDR1 is SEHNR and CDR2 is FQNEAQ in the germline V gene (reference sequence). The CDR3 is made up of 17 amino acids. The chain's CDR3 is CASSFLAGVTGANVRTF. The CDR3 DNA follows: TGTGCCAGCAGCTTCCTGGCAGGGGTAACTGGGGCCAACGTCCGGACTTTC.

This clonotype occurred a few times. Being one base from a much bigger clone, this may be a read error. The chain uses TRBV10-3 and TRBJ2-5; D tentatively fits TRBD1 or TRBD2 (6 bases each). This CDR3 region has 15 residues. Trimming stripped 8 bases from V and 11 bases from J, with 27 bases between. CDR1 is ENHRY, CDR2 SYGVKD, per germline. This CDR3 is CAIGPPLSGGYGQYF. DNA for the CDR3: TGTGCCATCGGACCCCCCCTCTCCGGGGGCTACGGGCAGTACTTC.

The chain carries TRBV7-6 and TRBJ1-2; D is unclear. The CDR3 covers 13 residues. Trimming removed 5 bases at V and 4 bases at J, with 11 bases between. The germline V gene encodes CDR1 SGHVS and CDR2 FNYEAQ. In nucleotides, the CDR3 is TGTGCCAGCAGCGGAGACACCTCCTATGGCTACACCTTC. Residues: CASSGDTSYGYTF.

About this clonotype itself: An end of the junction differs from the germline gene, which may be a read error. This rearrangement joins TRBV5-5 to TRBJ2-3, with 10 bases fitting TRBD2. The CDR3 has 17 amino acids. CDR1 and CDR2 from the germline V gene are SGHKS and YYEKEE (reference sequence). CDR3 coding DNA: TGTGCCATCAGCTTTGCCCGGAGCGGGGGGGGCACAGATACGCAGTATTTT. It specifies CAISFARSGGGTDTQYF.

This rearrangement joins TRBV4-1 to TRBJ2-2; D gene ambiguous. The V gene lost 1 base and the J gene lost 7 bases, with 16 bases spanning the gap. The CDR3 is 16 amino acids. CDR1 and CDR2 from the germline V gene are MGHRA and YSYEKL. CDR3 sequence reads: CASSQVFSVDDGELFF. DNA for the CDR3: TGCGCCAGCAGCCAAGTCTTTTCTGTTGATGACGGGGAGCTGTTTTTT.

This clonotype was recorded many times. The chain has TRBV7-2 and TRBJ2-5; the match to TRBD1 covers 8 bases. The CDR3 covers 14 residues. V dropped 5 bases and J dropped 4; count of bases not matched to a gene: 6. The germline CDR1 and CDR2 sequences are SGHTA and FQGNSA. The CDR3 sequence: CASSPQGVGETQYF. The CDR3 region has the DNA TGTGCCAGCAGCCCACAGGGGGTAGGAGAGACCCAGTACTTC.

This clonotype has a count of ten or more. V and J are TRBV20-1 and TRBJ2-5; D gene unclear. The germline V and J ends were trimmed by 7 bases and 5 bases, with 8 bases remaining between them. The CDR3 totals 10 residues. Germline-derived CDR1 and CDR2 are DFQATT and SNEGSKA (reference sequence). CDR3 in amino acids: CSVLGETQYF. DNA of the CDR3: TGCAGTGTCCTGGGTGAGACCCAGTACTTC.

This clonotype was picked up a small number of times. The rearrangement uses TRBV6-5 and TRBJ2-1; 9 nucleotides match TRBD2. Germline V gene lookup returns CDR1 MNHEY and CDR2 SVGAGI. This CDR3 comprises 13 residues. Trimming at V came to 7 bases and at J to 7 bases, leaving 5 bases not matched to a gene. The CDR3 loop is CASKKRGENEQFF. The CDR3 DNA reads TGTGCCAGCAAGAAGCGGGGGGAAAATGAGCAGTTCTTC.

This clonotype was found many times. The chain recombines TRBV2 with TRBJ2-7; 9 bases match TRBD1. This CDR3 is built from 13 residues. V lost 10 bases to trimming and J lost 5 bases; unmatched junction nucleotides: 9. The germline V gene has CDR1 SNHLY and CDR2 FYNNEI. The CDR3 nucleotides are TGTGCCATCGCCGACAGGGGGAGTGACGAGCAGTACTTC. It encodes CAIADRGSDEQYF.

The rearrangement uses TRBV3-1 and TRBJ2-1, with D possibly matching TRBD2 (6 bases). Germline V lookup: CDR1 LGHDT, CDR2 YNNKEL (reference sequence). This CDR3 has 15 amino acids. V gave up 1 base and J gave up 9 bases, with 16 bases separating them. This CDR3 is CASSQGSLGGTEQFF. Written as DNA, the CDR3 is TGTGCCAGCAGCCAAGGGTCTTTAGGAGGGACTGAGCAGTTCTTC.

This clonotype occurred a few times. V is TRBV4-2 and J is TRBJ2-1; the D is unclear. Germline V gene lookup returns CDR1 LGHNA and CDR2 YNFKEQ. CDR3 size: 15 residues. With 1 base removed from V and 3 bases from J, the gap between germline ends came to 10 bases. The CDR3 reads CASSQGIDNYNEQFF. DNA of the CDR3: TGTGCCAGCAGCCAAGGGATTGACAACTACAATGAGCAGTTCTTC.

V and J are TRBV10-3 and TRBJ1-1; 7 nucleotides agree with TRBD1. This CDR3 spans 13 amino acids. V lost 5 bases and J lost 3; bases outside the gene matches: 3. The germline V gene has CDR1 ENHRY and CDR2 SYGVKD. CDR3 loop: CAISRGLDTEAFF. DNA of the CDR3: TGTGCCATCAGTAGGGGGCTGGACACTGAAGCTTTCTTT.

This clonotype was counted only a few times. One end of the junction fails to match germline, which may point to a read error. The chain uses TRBV18 and TRBJ2-1; no reliable D call. This CDR3 spans 13 amino acids. From germline, CDR1 is KGHSH and CDR2 LQKENI. DNA for the CDR3: TGTGCCAGCTCTCCCGACTCCTACAATGAGCGGTTCTTC. Translating it yields CASSPDSYNERFF.

As to this clonotype: A read error may explain this, as a much larger clone is one base away. The J gene is TRBJ2-7, the V gene TRBV9; TRBD1 matches at 8 bases. Germline loops: CDR1 SGDLS, CDR2 YYNGEE. The CDR3 spans 14 residues. The CDR3: CVSSLGQGVYEQYF. CDR3 DNA sequence: TGTGTCAGCAGCCTAGGACAGGGTGTCTACGAGCAGTACTTC.

The chain links TRBV28 to TRBJ2-1, with 8 bases lining up with TRBD1. The CDR3 has 16 amino acids. Germline CDR1 reads MDHEN; CDR2 reads SYDVKM. Trimming cost V 3 bases and J 8 bases; bases outside gene matches: 12. CDR3: CASSFGQGGTSYEQFF. The CDR3 DNA is TGTGCCAGCAGTTTTGGACAGGGCGGTACTTCATATGAGCAGTTCTTC.

This clonotype appeared many times. This chain links TRBV6-5 with TRBJ2-7; no clear D gene. Per the germline V gene, CDR1 is MNHEY and CDR2 is SVGAGI. This CDR3 region has 11 residues. V lost 7 bases, J lost 2 bases, and 6 bases lay in between. CDR3 coding DNA: TGTGCCAGCAAAACAGCCTACGAGCAGTACTTC. Translation gives CASKTAYEQYF.

The chain's CDR3 is CASSPRADPSYGYTF. In DNA form, the CDR3 reads TGTGCCAGCTCACCACGGGCAGACCCTAGCTATGGCTACACCTTC. The chain couples TRBV18 to TRBJ1-2; D gene uncertain. The CDR3 has 15 residues. The germline V and J ends were trimmed by 1 base and 4 bases, with 13 bases remaining between them. Germline V CDR1 and CDR2: KGHSH, LQKENI.

On this clonotype itself: A much larger clone is a single base away; this may be a read error. The chain couples TRBV7-9 to TRBJ2-1; D might be TRBD2 (5 bases). Per the germline V gene, CDR1 is SEHNR and CDR2 is FQNEAQ (reference sequence). CDR3 length: 13 amino acids. CDR3: CVSSNSGGNEQFF. The CDR3 bases are TGTGTCAGCAGCAACAGTGGAGGCAATGAGCAGTTCTTC.

V gene TRBV10-3 combines with J gene TRBJ1-2; D perhaps matches TRBD1 (5 bases). V lost 0 bases, J lost 12 bases, and 11 bases lay in between. This CDR3 comprises 12 residues. The V gene's germline CDR1 is ENHRY and CDR2 SYGVKD. The CDR3 is CAISESRERDTF. The CDR3 DNA follows: TGTGCCATCAGTGAGTCCAGGGAAAGGGACACCTTC.

This clonotype was found a few times. The chain recombines TRBV7-2 with TRBJ2-1; D is undetermined. V lost 5 bases, J lost 5 bases, and 19 bases lay in between. The CDR3 runs to 16 residues. The germline CDR1 and CDR2 sequences are SGHTA and FQGNSA. CDR3 DNA: TGTGCCAGCAGCCGTAGACCGGGCTTAGATAACAATGAGCAGTTCTTC. This codes for CASSRRPGLDNNEQFF.

This clonotype was observed a handful of times. The chain has TRBV7-2 and TRBJ1-1; weak D call: TRBD1 (5 bases). The V end was cut by 8 bases, the J end by 4 bases, with 8 bases between. Germline V lookup: CDR1 SGHTA, CDR2 FQGNSA. This CDR3 comprises 11 residues. CDR3 in DNA: TGTGCCAGCGGGGGAAGCACTGAAGCTTTCTTT. Protein product: CASGGSTEAFF.